The 5 T cell receptor beta chains presented below share a single source sample, sequenced in a study of control samples from healthy donors and cancer patients. Assay: immunoSEQ multiplex PCR; the TCRdb copy retains only in-frame clones and omits some. In the table there are about 76,000 clones, approximately 91% of which are singletons. Sequencing was carried out using PBMCs. The receptor set was obtained from a woman between 50 and 59 years old with colorectal cancer.

CDR3 protein: CASSISVAGGLYEQYV. The DNA for the CDR3 is TGTGCCAGTAGTATATCGGTAGCGGGGGGGCTCTACGAGCAGTACGTC. V usage is TRBV19 and J usage is TRBJ2-7; 11 positions agree with TRBD2. This CDR3 has 16 amino acids. Unmatched junction bases numbered 6, after V lost 2 bases and J lost 3 bases. In germline, CDR1 is LNHDA, CDR2 SQIVND (reference sequence).

V usage is TRBV24-1 and J usage is TRBJ2-3; D may correspond to TRBD1 or TRBD2 (5 bases each). Trimming took 3 bases from V and 5 from J, leaving 14 bases between them. Looked up from germline, CDR1 is KGHDR and CDR2 is SFDVKD. The CDR3 runs to 15 residues. The CDR3 loop is CATSDRAWDGDTQYF. The CDR3 region has the DNA TGTGCCACCAGTGATAGGGCCTGGGACGGAGATACGCAGTATTTT.

V gene TRBV5-6 combines with J gene TRBJ2-7, with no clear D. Trimming pared 1 base from V and 7 bases from J, leaving 9 bases between. Germline lookup yields CDR1 SGHDT and CDR2 YYEEEE. The CDR3 has 12 amino acids. The CDR3 coding sequence is TGTGCCAGCAGCTTGCGTTCACGGGAGCAGTACGTC. Protein product: CASSLRSREQYV.

This chain uses TRBV11-3 with TRBJ2-2; TRBD1 matches at 9 bases. Germline CDR1 reads SGHNT; CDR2 reads YENEEA. Losses at the gene ends were 5 bases for V and 1 base for J; bases not matched to a gene: 2. CDR3 length: 15 residues. CDR3 sequence (DNA): TGTGCCAGCAGCCCGGGACAGGGGAACACCGGGGAGCTGTTTTTT. Protein sequence: CASSPGQGNTGELFF.

This chain connects TRBV3-1 (or the pseudogene TRBV3-2) to TRBJ1-5; the D is unclear. This CDR3 has 14 amino acids. V lost 0 bases, J lost 0 bases, and 3 bases lay in between. The germline V gene has CDR1 LGHDT and CDR2 YNNKEL (reference sequence). The CDR3 DNA sequence: TGTGCCAGCAGCCAAGACAATAGCAATCAGCCCCAGCATTTT. The encoded protein is CASSQDNSNQPQHF.